This entry is about one TCR beta chain. This specimen comes from a study of shared clonotypes between healthy human individuals. It was across several immunoSEQ plates that each subset's genomic DNA was evenly split. The table came from immunoSEQ multiplex PCR; TCRdb's copy has only in-frame clones and leaves some out. This table holds around 1.6 million clones, 95% to 99% found once. Per germline, CDR1 SQVTM and CDR2 ANQGSEA. Trimming removed 2 bases from V and 1 base from J, with 11 bases in between. The CDR3 has 14 residues. Sequenced input: naive CD4+ T cells sorted from blood. The sample's subset: CD45RA+ positively selected. This sequence was found in a man aged 25 to 40 in good health. The rearrangement uses TRBV29-1 and TRBJ2-5; D perhaps matches TRBD1 (6 bases). The CDR3 reads CSVEHRVSQETQYF. The CDR3 coding sequence is TGCAGCGTTGAACACAGGGTTAGCCAAGAGACCCAGTACTTC.